The subject of this entry is one T cell receptor (beta chain). This clonotype was seen at least ten times. No cognate antigen has been identified for it. Per-base qualities were not stored, and no clone one base away is much larger. This sample was included in a study of regulatory T cells in long-lasting Graves disease (dated by TCRdb to 2020 to 2022). Describing the broader study: To count as having persistent Graves' disease, a patient had to have received antithyroid drug treatment for over 5 years with TSH receptor autoantibodies remaining persistently positive. Peripheral blood TCR sequencing and RNA sequencing compared persistent Graves' disease patients with newly diagnosed Graves' disease patients. On average, persistent Graves' disease patients in the clinical cohort had been on antithyroid drugs for about 10.3 years. The study took place in China and was registered as a clinical trial. A total of some 35 samples underwent TCR sequencing, from roughly 13 patients with persistent Graves' disease and approximately 20 patients with newly diagnosed Graves' disease. Points the paper makes about the study in general: Only peripheral blood was studied, because thyroid tissue, the primary lesion, was inaccessible. As a limitation, the authors acknowledged that the small sample size may reduce accuracy. Preferential use of TRBV28, TRBJ1-2 and TRBJ2-5 was observed in persistent disease, whereas TRBV20-1 and TRBJ2-1 were favored in newly diagnosed disease. More public clonotypes were shared among persistent patients (over 2,500) than among newly diagnosed patients (roughly 1,000). Compared with newly diagnosed patients, patients with persistent Graves' disease had lower TCR Shannon entropy and fewer highly expanded clones, which suggests clonal expansion. Sequencing and analysis were restricted to the TCR beta chain.

The time point label here, explained by the study, means: persistent/refractory GD, antithyroid drugs over 5 years with positive TRAb. RNA was extracted from PBMCs in TRIzol for both TCR sequencing and RNA sequencing. The diagnosis of Graves' disease was made according to American Thyroid Association guidelines. Patients were recruited from an endocrinology department in Xi'an, China. Each patient gave about 10 milliliters of peripheral blood, collected in an EDTA anticoagulant tube. PBMCs were isolated by Ficoll Paque Plus density gradient separation without further T cell sorting. An Agilent 2100 Bioanalyzer and agarose gel were used to assess RNA quality, and a NanoDrop 2000 was used to measure RNA concentration. The library was made by multiplex PCR. Sequenced using an Illumina HiSeq 4000. CDR3 regions were amplified by Arm-PCR with iRepertoire HTBI primers to construct TCR beta libraries. Before sequencing, the PCR products went through gel purification. In the original analysis: Gene usage analysis of CDR3 amino acid clonotypes relied on the roughly 58 TRBV and around 13 TRBJ segments identified across samples. COPE and FqMerger were used to merge filtered high-quality paired reads into contigs. Contigs were aligned with BLAST to IMGT TRBV, TRBD and TRBJ reference genes, and CDR3 was defined per IMGT. Highly expanded clones were defined as clonotypes with a frequency above 0.1%. Shannon entropy was used to measure repertoire diversity, and the Gini coefficient was used to measure V-J evenness. Public clonotypes were defined as clonotypes shared by more than one individual. The public reads were reanalyzed by TCRdb: fastp trimming at Q25, MiXCR alignment, in-frame beta chains only. Each CDR3 protein gets just one entry, which takes the most common genes and DNA from the rows behind it. TCRdb, not the authors, supplied the V and J calls. Across this sample there are about 430,000 distinct CDR3 sequences, with over 20% seen only once. 13% to 15% of the sample is held by the ten biggest clonotypes.

Spanning cysteine to phenylalanine, the CDR3 consists of 13 amino acids. Only the CDR3 region is kept as DNA, spanning 39 bases read in frame from base 1. CDR1 and CDR2 are drawn from the germline V gene: SNHLY, FYNNEI. V lost 0 bases and J lost 10 bases; the stretch between them is 7 bases long. Recombination joined TRBV2 with TRBJ1-6, with no confident D gene call. Sample: peripheral blood mononuclear cells (PBMCs), taken when the disease was refractory, from a patient treated with antithyroid drugs. The source of this sequence is a female donor with Graves disease. The DNA sequence is given as TGTGCCAGCAGTGAAGCGGAGGGATCACCCCTCCACTTT. It translates as CASSEAEGSPLHF.